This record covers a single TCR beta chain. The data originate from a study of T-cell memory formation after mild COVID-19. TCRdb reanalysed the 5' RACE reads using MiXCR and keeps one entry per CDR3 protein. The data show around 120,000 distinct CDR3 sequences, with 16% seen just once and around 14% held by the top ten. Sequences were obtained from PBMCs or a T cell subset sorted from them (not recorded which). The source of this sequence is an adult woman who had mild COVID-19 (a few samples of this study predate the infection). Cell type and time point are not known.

The CDR3 DNA reads as TGTGCCTCGAAGATTACAGATACGCAGTATTTT. Its protein is CASKITDTQYF. The chain joins TRBV30 to TRBJ2-3; D is unclear. This CDR3 region has 11 residues. Trimming cost V 7 bases and J 3 bases, with 8 bases left between them. The germline V gene encodes CDR1 GTSNPN and CDR2 SVGIG (reference sequence).